The TCR beta chain described here comes from a study of beta chain features in type 1 diabetes. Across the study: Investigators examined 85 million to 110 million sorted cells across all samples. General study findings and limits: Comparison showed that naive, central memory and Treg TCRB repertoires appeared more similar among patients than among healthy donors.

Expressed TCRB transcripts got sequenced, as all isolated RNA was reverse transcribed. Only in-frame clones appear in the TCRdb table, and some are missing; sequencing was by immunoSEQ multiplex PCR. Of some 400,000 clones listed, more than 12% were seen once; the top ten hold roughly 0.019%. There are a few counts of this clone. Its antigen is still unknown. Via CD45RO/CCR7/CD25/CD127/CD95/CD27, cells of the CD4+ naive, central memory, regulatory and stem cell-like memory subsets were sorted. Every sorted population was more than 95% pure. The CDR3 spans 12 residues. Germline V lookup: CDR1 GTSNPN, CDR2 SVGIG (reference sequence). V dropped 7 bases and J dropped 2 bases, with 6 bases sitting between them.

Sequenced: naive CD4+ T cells from blood. The V call is TRBV30, the J call TRBJ2-6; perhaps TRBD1 as D (5 bases). The TCR comes from a woman younger than 35 in good health. CDR3: CASRAGANVLTF. For the CDR3, the DNA is TGTGCCTCCAGGGCTGGGGCCAACGTCCTGACTTTC.